The 14 T cell receptor beta chains given below trace back to one sample, sequenced in a study of neoadjuvant anti-PD-1 for oral cavity cancer. Sequenced by immunoSEQ multiplex PCR; TCRdb stores in-frame clones only, minus some. The sample carries tens of thousands of clones, 86% recorded once. The sample's time point: after neoadjuvant nivolumab, at surgical resection. This material consisted of PBMCs, taken after nivolumab (anti-PD-1) treatment. Every receptor here comes from a person between 40 and 80 years old with oral cavity squamous cell carcinoma.

This chain joins TRBV30 and TRBJ2-7; D uncertain. The CDR3 covers 13 residues. With 7 bases removed from V and 4 bases from J, the gap between germline ends came to 17 bases. Germline CDR1 reads GTSNPN; CDR2 reads SVGIG (reference sequence). Here the CDR3 reads CASTRPERYEQYF. The CDR3 nucleotides read TGTGCCTCGACCCGGCCCGAGAGATACGAGCAGTACTTC.

The rearrangement joins TRBV19 to TRBJ1-5, with TRBD1 matching 10 bases. Germline CDR1 LNHDA, CDR2 SQIVND (reference sequence). J lost 2 bases, V lost 7 bases, and 5 bases had no gene match. This CDR3 has 15 residues. CDR3 region: CASITGTGGNQPQHF. The CDR3 DNA follows: TGTGCCAGTATTACCGGGACAGGGGGCAATCAGCCCCAGCATTTT.

The chain links TRBV7-8 to TRBJ2-7; 12 bases line up with TRBD2. CDR1 is SGHVS and CDR2 is FQNEAQ in the germline V gene. The ends lost 4 bases at V and 1 base at J; junction bases unmatched: 5. The CDR3 sequence is 16 residues long. The CDR3 nucleotides read TGTGCCAGCAGCTCAGGACTAGCGGGAATTTCCTACGAGCAGTACTTC. This translates into CASSSGLAGISYEQYF.

The chain is built from TRBV5-1 and TRBJ2-5; perhaps TRBD1 as D (6 bases). Trimming pared 0 bases from V and 7 bases from J, leaving 16 bases between. Germline values: CDR1 SGHRS, CDR2 YFSETQ. This CDR3 comprises 15 residues. The CDR3 loop reads CASSLGHGRDMTQYF. CDR3 nucleotides: TGCGCCAGCAGCTTGGGGCATGGTCGGGACATGACCCAGTACTTC.

Here the CDR3 reads CASSYSRGSGANVLTF. The CDR3 DNA follows: TGTGCCAGCAGTTACTCGAGGGGGTCTGGGGCCAACGTCCTGACTTTC. V is TRBV6-5 and J is TRBJ2-6; tentative D call: TRBD1 (6 bases). The CDR3 totals 16 residues. The V gene's germline CDR1 is MNHEY and CDR2 SVGAGI. The V gene lost 0 bases and the J gene lost 1 base, with 7 bases spanning the gap.

The chain links TRBV7-2 to TRBJ2-5; D perhaps matches TRBD1 (6 bases). The V end was cut by 0 bases, the J end by 1 base, with 9 bases between. The CDR3 consists of 15 residues. Germline V gene lookup returns CDR1 SGHTA and CDR2 FQGNSA. CDR3 sequence: CASSLAGAFQETQYF. CDR3 in DNA: TGTGCCAGCAGCTTAGCGGGGGCTTTCCAAGAGACCCAGTACTTC.

The V gene is TRBV2, the J gene TRBJ1-5, with 7 bases identical to TRBD1. Germline CDR1 is SNHLY and CDR2 is FYNNEI. With 5 bases clipped from V and 3 bases from J, the junction kept 7 bases outside the gene matches. The CDR3 has 15 residues. CDR3 nucleotides: TGTGCCAGCAGTCCGGGACAGATAGACAATCAGCCCCAGCATTTT. It yields the protein CASSPGQIDNQPQHF.

The V call is TRBV4-2, the J call TRBJ2-7, with 8 bases matching TRBD2. Germline V gives CDR1 LGHNA, CDR2 YNFKEQ. V was clipped by 1 base and J by 8 bases; unmatched bases: 16. There are 17 residues in the CDR3. In DNA, the CDR3 is TGTGCCAGCAGCCAAGTTAGCGGGGCGGGAGAAAGGTGGCAGCAGTACTTC. The encoded protein is CASSQVSGAGERWQQYF.

This clone was seen once. V and J are TRBV9 and TRBJ2-1, with D perhaps TRBD2 (6 bases). V lost 6 bases and J lost 7, with 14 bases in between. This CDR3 has 13 amino acids. Germline lookup yields CDR1 SGDLS and CDR2 YYNGEE. CDR3 sequence reads: CASNPRGRNEQFF. CDR3 bases: TGTGCCAGCAACCCTCGGGGGAGAAATGAGCAGTTCTTC.

The chain employs TRBV28 and TRBJ1-2, with TRBD1 matching over 9 bases. The CDR3 length is 16 residues. Per germline, CDR1 MDHEN and CDR2 SYDVKM. Germline trimming cut 3 bases from V and 1 base from J; bases unmatched to any gene: 6. The CDR3 nucleotides are TGTGCCAGCAGTTTCCGGGACAGGGAGTATAACTATGGCTACACCTTC. The encoded protein is CASSFRDREYNYGYTF.

The V call is TRBV6-6, the J call TRBJ1-4; D remains ambiguous. Trimming cost V 6 bases and J 5 bases, with 10 bases left between them. There are 13 residues in the CDR3. Per the germline V gene, CDR1 is MNHNY and CDR2 is SVGAGI (reference sequence). CDR3 sequence reads: CASSGLLNEKLFF. The DNA for the CDR3 is TGTGCCAGCAGCGGGTTGTTAAATGAAAAACTGTTTTTT.

The chain links TRBV27 to TRBJ2-1; the match to TRBD1 covers 10 bases. Germline CDR1 is MNHEY and CDR2 is SMNVEV (reference sequence). V lost 5 bases and J lost 4; bases outside the gene matches: 11. This CDR3 has 17 amino acids. DNA for the CDR3: TGTGCCAGCAGTCCACTCTCCGGGACAGGGGCGTACAATGAGCAGTTCTTC. It encodes CASSPLSGTGAYNEQFF.

This chain links TRBV5-6 with TRBJ1-5, with a weak D call TRBD1 (6 bases). The CDR3 totals 15 residues. The V gene lost 0 bases and the J gene lost 5 bases, with 12 bases spanning the gap. The germline CDR1 and CDR2 sequences are SGHDT and YYEEEE. The chain's CDR3 is CASSLAGRGDQPQHF. The DNA of the CDR3 is TGTGCCAGCAGCTTGGCAGGTAGGGGGGATCAGCCCCAGCATTTT.

This chain connects TRBV7-2 to TRBJ1-5, with D possibly matching TRBD1 (5 bases). CDR3 length equals 14 residues. V shed 5 bases and J shed 4 bases, with 12 bases lying between them. The germline CDR1 and CDR2 sequences are SGHTA and FQGNSA. This CDR3 reads CASSLWDGNQPQHF. In DNA form, the CDR3 reads TGTGCCAGCAGCCTCTGGGACGGTAATCAGCCCCAGCATTTT.